Listed below are T cell receptor beta chains from one sample, sequenced in a study of neoadjuvant anti-PD-1 for oral cavity cancer. Using immunoSEQ multiplex PCR, the repertoire was profiled, and TCRdb retains in-frame clones only, with some absent. This sample has 9,300 or so clones, with over 70% found just once. The sequencing used PBMCs, collected after nivolumab (anti-PD-1) treatment. These receptors were collected from a person aged 35-79 years with oral cavity squamous cell carcinoma. The CDR3 runs from the conserved cysteine through the conserved F or W. The D gene is left open where the match is weak. Clone size, where shown, is once, few, many, or a class for clones that have expanded.

d_gene	v_gene	abundance	j_gene	CDR3nt	CDR3aa
NA	TRBV5-1	NA	TRBJ1-5	TGCGCCAGCAGCTTGGACGGGTATAGCAATCAGCCCCAGCATTTT	CASSLDGYSNQPQHF
TRBD2	TRBV5-1	NA	TRBJ2-1	TGCGCCAGCAGCCTCCCTAGCGGGGTCTCCTACAATGAGCAGTTCTTC	CASSLPSGVSYNEQFF
NA	TRBV2	NA	TRBJ2-7	TGTGCCAGCAGAGGTTGGGGGGGCCTCGACTACGAGCAGTACTTC	CASRGWGGLDYEQYF
TRBD1	TRBV7-8	NA	TRBJ1-5	TGTGCCAGCAGCAGAGAAGGGACAGTTAGCAATCAGCCCCAGCATTTT	CASSREGTVSNQPQHF
NA	TRBV6-5	NA	TRBJ2-6	TGTGCCAGCAGTAACGCTGGGGCCAACGTCCTGACTTTC	CASSNAGANVLTF
NA	TRBV5-6	NA	TRBJ2-3	TGTGCCAGCAGCTTGGGTAGGGGAGATACGCAGTATTTT	CASSLGRGDTQYF
TRBD1	TRBV11-3	few	TRBJ2-4	TGTGCCAGCAGCTTAGAGGGCGGACAGGGGAACATTCAGTACTTC	CASSLEGGQGNIQYF
NA	TRBV11-2	NA	TRBJ2-5	TGTGCCAGCAGCCTATCCTATGGGGATTCAGAGACCCAGTACTTC	CASSLSYGDSETQYF
TRBD1	TRBV5-1	NA	TRBJ2-1	TGCGCCAGCAGCTTGGACAGGGGAGACAATGAGCAGTTCTTC	CASSLDRGDNEQFF
TRBD1	TRBV11-2	NA	TRBJ1-6	TGTGCCAGCAGCTGGACAGGAGCGGGGTTTAATTCACCCCTCCACTTT	CASSWTGAGFNSPLHF
TRBD1	TRBV6-1	NA	TRBJ1-5	TGTGCCAGCAGTGAAATGGGCAGGGGGCAGGTCCAGCCCCAGCATTTT	CASSEMGRGQVQPQHF
TRBD2	TRBV29-1	NA	TRBJ2-3	TGCAGCGTGCCGGGGACTAGCGGGTTCACAGATACGCAGTATTTT	CSVPGTSGFTDTQYF
NA	TRBV5-5	NA	TRBJ1-1	TGTGCCAGCAGCTTTAGAGTAGCAAGGGATTACACTGAAGCTTTCTTT	CASSFRVARDYTEAFF
NA	TRBV18	NA	TRBJ1-1	TGTGCCAGCTCACCTCATAAGTACACTGAAGCTTTCTTT	CASSPHKYTEAFF
NA	TRBV20-1	NA	TRBJ1-1	TGCAGCTTGACAGTTTTGGGAGAAGCTTTCTTT	CSLTVLGEAFF
NA	TRBV7-6	NA	TRBJ2-3	TGTGCCAGCAGCCGACAGGCGCCGCCTAGCACAGATACGCAGTATTTT	CASSRQAPPSTDTQYF
NA	TRBV2	few	TRBJ1-1	TGTGCCAGCAGGGGGGCGCCGGGCACTGAAGCTTTCTTT	CASRGAPGTEAFF
NA	TRBV28	NA	TRBJ1-2	TGTGCCAGCAGTTTACTTCAGGGGTACTATGGCTACACCTTC	CASSLLQGYYGYTF
TRBD1	TRBV9	NA	TRBJ2-2	TGTGCCAGCATCCCCTCCCAGGGGACAGCGAACACCGGGGAGCTGTTTTTT	CASIPSQGTANTGELFF
NA	TRBV18	large	TRBJ2-6	TGTGCCAGCTCACCTGGGGCCAACGTCCTGACTTTC	CASSPGANVLTF
TRBD1	TRBV5-4	few	TRBJ1-1	TGTGCCAGCAGCCCGACAGGGTTGAACACTGAAGCTTTCTTT	CASSPTGLNTEAFF
NA	TRBV4-1	few	TRBJ1-4	TGCGCCAGCAGCCAGGCGAATCTCGGACTTGCAACTAATGAAAAACTGTTTTTT	CASSQANLGLATNEKLFF
NA	TRBV20-1	NA	TRBJ1-2	TGCAGTGCTACCGACGGAAATGGCTACACCTTC	CSATDGNGYTF
NA	TRBV11-2	NA	TRBJ1-1	TGTGCCAGCAGCTTTTTACAGAACACTGAAGCTTTCTTT	CASSFLQNTEAFF
NA	TRBV29-1	NA	TRBJ1-3	TGCAGCGTCTCGGGGACAACGTCTGGAAACACCATATATTTT	CSVSGTTSGNTIYF
TRBD2	TRBV6-1	NA	TRBJ2-2	TGTGCCAGCAGTGCCCGAAGTGGGCTAGCGGGGGCCAGCACCGGGGAGCTGTTTTTT	CASSARSGLAGASTGELFF
NA	TRBV29-1	NA	TRBJ1-5	TGCAGCGTTGCTGGGGCGGGTCAGCCCCAGCATTTT	CSVAGAGQPQHF
NA	TRBV5-8	once	TRBJ2-3	TGTGCCAGCAGCCCCCAGGGGGATACGCAGTATTTT	CASSPQGDTQYF
TRBD1	TRBV6-6	NA	TRBJ1-1	TGTGCCAGCAGCCCTACAGGGGGAGGAACGAGGACTGAAGCTTTCTTT	CASSPTGGGTRTEAFF
TRBD2	TRBV29-1	NA	TRBJ2-7	TGCAGCGTTGAAGCCCCTAGCGGAGTGTACGAGCAGTACTTC	CSVEAPSGVYEQYF
NA	TRBV5-6	NA	TRBJ1-1	TGTGCCAGCAGCTTGGGCCGGAGACTAGGGACTATAAGGGACACTGAAGCTTTCTTT	CASSLGRRLGTIRDTEAFF
TRBD1	TRBV7-8	few	TRBJ1-2	TGTGCCAGCAGCTCCAGAAGACAGGGGGCAGGTGACGTCTACACCTTC	CASSSRRQGAGDVYTF
TRBD2	TRBV5-4	once	TRBJ2-1	TGTGCCAGCAGCCCCTTAGCTAGCGGGGGCCGATATGAGCAGTTCTTC	CASSPLASGGRYEQFF
TRBD2	TRBV25-1	NA	TRBJ2-1	TGTGCCAGCAGTGCGAGGCGGGGGGGCAATGAGCAGTTCTTC	CASSARRGGNEQFF
TRBD1	TRBV2	NA	TRBJ2-1	TGTGCCAGCAGCGGACAGGGTTGGTACGAGCAGTTCTTC	CASSGQGWYEQFF
NA	TRBV6-1	NA	TRBJ1-1	TGTGCCAGCAGTGATTATCGAAGGGCTTTCTTT	CASSDYRRAFF
NA	TRBV7-2	NA	TRBJ1-1	TGTGCCAGCAGCTTCTCAGCCGAAGCTTTCTTT	CASSFSAEAFF
NA	TRBV28	NA	TRBJ1-4	TGTGCCAGCACACACACGGGGGAAAAACTGTTTTTT	CASTHTGEKLFF
NA	TRBV14	NA	TRBJ2-2	TGTGCCAGCAGACCACAAGACACCGGGGAGCTGTTTTTT	CASRPQDTGELFF
NA	TRBV6-7	NA	TRBJ1-2	TGTGCCAGCAGTTACTCGTCGGCTGTCCCCCGGCTTCCGAATTGGGGTGGCTACACCTTC	CASSYSSAVPRLPNWGGYTF
NA	TRBV2	NA	TRBJ2-7	TGTGCCAGCAAACTCCTTAGCTCCTACGAGCAGTACTTC	CASKLLSSYEQYF
TRBD2	TRBV9	NA	TRBJ2-2	TGTGCCAGCAGCGCGACTAGCGGGAGTGGAACCGGGGAGCTGTTTTTT	CASSATSGSGTGELFF